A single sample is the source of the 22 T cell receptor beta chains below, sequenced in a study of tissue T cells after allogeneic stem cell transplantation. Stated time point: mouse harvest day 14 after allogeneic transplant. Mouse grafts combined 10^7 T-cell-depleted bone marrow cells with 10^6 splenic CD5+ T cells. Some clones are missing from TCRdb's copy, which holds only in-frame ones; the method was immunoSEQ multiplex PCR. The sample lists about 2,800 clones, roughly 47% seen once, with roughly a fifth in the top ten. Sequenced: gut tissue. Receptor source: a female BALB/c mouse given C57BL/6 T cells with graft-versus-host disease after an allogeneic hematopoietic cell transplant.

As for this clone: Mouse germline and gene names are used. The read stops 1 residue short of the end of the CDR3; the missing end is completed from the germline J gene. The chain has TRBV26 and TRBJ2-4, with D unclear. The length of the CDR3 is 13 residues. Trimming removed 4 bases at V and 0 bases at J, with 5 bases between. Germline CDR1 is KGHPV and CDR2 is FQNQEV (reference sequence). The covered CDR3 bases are TGTGCCAGCAGTCAAGAAAGTCAAAACACCTTGTAC. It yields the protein CASSQESQNTLY. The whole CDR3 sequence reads CASSQESQNTLYF.

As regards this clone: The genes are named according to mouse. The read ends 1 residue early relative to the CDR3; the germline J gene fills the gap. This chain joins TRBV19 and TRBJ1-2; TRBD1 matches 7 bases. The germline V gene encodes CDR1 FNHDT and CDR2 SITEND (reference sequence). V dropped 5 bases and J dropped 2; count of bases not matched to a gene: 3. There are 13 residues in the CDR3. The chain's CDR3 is CASSDRENSDYTF. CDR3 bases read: TGTGCCAGCAGCGACAGGGAGAACTCCGACTACACC.

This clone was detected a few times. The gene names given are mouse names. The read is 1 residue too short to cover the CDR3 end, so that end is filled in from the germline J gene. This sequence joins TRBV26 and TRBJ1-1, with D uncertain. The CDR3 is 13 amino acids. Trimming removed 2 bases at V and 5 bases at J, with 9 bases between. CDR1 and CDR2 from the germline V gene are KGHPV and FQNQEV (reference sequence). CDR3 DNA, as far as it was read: TGTGCCAGCAGTCTGGAGGGAGGGACAGAAGTCTTC. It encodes CASSLEGGTEVF. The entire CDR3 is CASSLEGGTEVFF.

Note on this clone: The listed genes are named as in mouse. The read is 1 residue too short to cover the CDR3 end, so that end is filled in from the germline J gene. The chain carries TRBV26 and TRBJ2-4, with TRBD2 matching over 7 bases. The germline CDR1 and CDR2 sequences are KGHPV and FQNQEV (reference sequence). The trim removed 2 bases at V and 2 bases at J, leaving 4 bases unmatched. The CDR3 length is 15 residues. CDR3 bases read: TGTGCCAGCAGTCTGGGCTGGGGGACTCAAAACACCTTGTAC. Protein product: CASSLGWGTQNTLY. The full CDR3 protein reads CASSLGWGTQNTLYF. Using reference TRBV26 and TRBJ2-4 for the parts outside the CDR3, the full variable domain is NSKVIQTPRYLVKGQGQKAKMRCIPEKGHPVVFWYQQNKNNEFKFLINFQNQEVLQQIDMTEKRFSAECPSNSPCSLEIQSSEAGDSALYLCASSLGWGTQNTLYFGAGTRLSVL.

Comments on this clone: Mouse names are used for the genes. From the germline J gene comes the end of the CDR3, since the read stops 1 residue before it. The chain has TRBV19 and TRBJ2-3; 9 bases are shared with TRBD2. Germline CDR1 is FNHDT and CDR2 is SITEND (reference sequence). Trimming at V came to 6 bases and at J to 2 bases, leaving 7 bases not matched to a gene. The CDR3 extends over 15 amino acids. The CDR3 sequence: CASKTGGPFAETLYF. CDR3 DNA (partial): TGTGCCAGCAAAACTGGGGGGCCATTTGCAGAAACGCTGTAT.

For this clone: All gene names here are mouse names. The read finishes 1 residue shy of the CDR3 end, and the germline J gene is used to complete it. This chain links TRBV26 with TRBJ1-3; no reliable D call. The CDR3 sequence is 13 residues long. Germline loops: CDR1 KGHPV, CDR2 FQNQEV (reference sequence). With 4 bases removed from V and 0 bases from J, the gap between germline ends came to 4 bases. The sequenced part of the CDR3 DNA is TGTGCCAGCAGTCCGGATTCTGGAAATACGCTCTAT. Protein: CASSPDSGNTLY. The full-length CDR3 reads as CASSPDSGNTLYF.

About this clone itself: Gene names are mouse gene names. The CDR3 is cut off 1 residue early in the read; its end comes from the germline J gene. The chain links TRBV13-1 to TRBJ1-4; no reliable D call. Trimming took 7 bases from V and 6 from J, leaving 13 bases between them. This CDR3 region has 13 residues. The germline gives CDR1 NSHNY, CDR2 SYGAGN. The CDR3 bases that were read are TGTGCCAGCTCTCTACCAGGCCACGAAAGATTATTT. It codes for CASSLPGHERLF. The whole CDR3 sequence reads CASSLPGHERLFF. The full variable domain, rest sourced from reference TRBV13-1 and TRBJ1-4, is EAAVTQSPRNKVTVTGGNVTLSCRQTNSHNYMYWYRQDTGHGLRLIHYSYGAGNLRIGDVPDGYKATRTTQEDFFLLLELASPSQTSLYFCASSLPGHERLFFGHGTKLSVL.

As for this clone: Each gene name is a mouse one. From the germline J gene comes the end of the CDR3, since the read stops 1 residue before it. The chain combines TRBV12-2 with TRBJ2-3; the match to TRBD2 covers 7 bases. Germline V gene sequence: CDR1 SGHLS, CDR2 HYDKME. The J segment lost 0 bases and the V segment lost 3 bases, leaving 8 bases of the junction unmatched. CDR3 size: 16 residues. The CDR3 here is CASSKDGGSSAETLYF. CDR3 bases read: TGTGCCAGCTCTAAAGATGGGGGGTCTAGTGCAGAAACGCTGTAT. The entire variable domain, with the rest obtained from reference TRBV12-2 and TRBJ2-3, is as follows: NSGVVQSPRYIIKGKGERSILKCIPISGHLSVAWYQQTQGQELKFFIQHYDKMERDKGNLPSRFSVQQFDDYHSEMNMSALELEDSAVYFCASSKDGGSSAETLYFGSGTRLTVL.

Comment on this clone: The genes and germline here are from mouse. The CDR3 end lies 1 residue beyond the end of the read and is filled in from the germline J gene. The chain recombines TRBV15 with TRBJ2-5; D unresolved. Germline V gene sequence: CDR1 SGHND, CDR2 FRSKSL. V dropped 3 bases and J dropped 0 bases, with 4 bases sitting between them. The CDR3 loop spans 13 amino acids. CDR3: CASSLGNQDTQYF. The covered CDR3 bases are TGTGCCAGCAGTTTGGGGAACCAAGACACCCAGTAC.

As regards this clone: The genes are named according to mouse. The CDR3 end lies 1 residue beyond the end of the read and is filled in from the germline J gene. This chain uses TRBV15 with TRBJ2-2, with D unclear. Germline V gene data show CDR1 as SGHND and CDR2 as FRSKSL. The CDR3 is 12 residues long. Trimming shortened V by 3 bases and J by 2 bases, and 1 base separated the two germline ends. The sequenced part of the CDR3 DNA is TGTGCCAGCAGTTTCAACACCGGGCAGCTCTAC. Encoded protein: CASSFNTGQLY. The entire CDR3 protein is CASSFNTGQLYF.

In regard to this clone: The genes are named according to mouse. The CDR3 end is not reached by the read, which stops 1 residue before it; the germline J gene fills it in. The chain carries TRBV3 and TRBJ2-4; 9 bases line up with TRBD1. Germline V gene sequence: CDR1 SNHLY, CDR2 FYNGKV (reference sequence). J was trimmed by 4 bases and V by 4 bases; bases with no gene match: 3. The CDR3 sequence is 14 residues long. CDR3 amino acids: CASSSDRGKNTLYF. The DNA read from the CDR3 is TGTGCCAGCAGCTCGGACAGGGGAAAAAACACCTTGTAC. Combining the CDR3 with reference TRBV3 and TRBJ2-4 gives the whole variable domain GPKVLQIPSHQIIDMGQMVTLNCDPVSNHLYFYWYKQILGQQMEFLVNFYNGKVMEKSKLFKDQFSVERPDGSYFTLKIQPTALEDSAVYFCASSSDRGKNTLYFGAGTRLSVL.

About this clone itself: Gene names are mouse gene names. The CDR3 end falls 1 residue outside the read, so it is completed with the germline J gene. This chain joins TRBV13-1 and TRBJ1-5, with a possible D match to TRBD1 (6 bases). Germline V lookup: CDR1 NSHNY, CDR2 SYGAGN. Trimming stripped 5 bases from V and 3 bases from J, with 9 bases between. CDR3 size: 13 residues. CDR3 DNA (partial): TGTGCCAGCAGCCGGGACACCAACCAGGCTCCGCTT. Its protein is CASSRDTNQAPL. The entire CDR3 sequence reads CASSRDTNQAPLF.

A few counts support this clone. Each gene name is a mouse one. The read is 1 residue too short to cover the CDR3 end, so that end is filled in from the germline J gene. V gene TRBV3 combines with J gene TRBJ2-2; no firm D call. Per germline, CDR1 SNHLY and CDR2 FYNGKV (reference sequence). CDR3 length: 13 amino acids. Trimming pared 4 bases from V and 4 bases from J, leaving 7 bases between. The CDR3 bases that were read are TGTGCCAGCAGCTCCCGGAGCACCGGGCAGCTCTAC. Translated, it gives CASSSRSTGQLY. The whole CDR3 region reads CASSSRSTGQLYF.

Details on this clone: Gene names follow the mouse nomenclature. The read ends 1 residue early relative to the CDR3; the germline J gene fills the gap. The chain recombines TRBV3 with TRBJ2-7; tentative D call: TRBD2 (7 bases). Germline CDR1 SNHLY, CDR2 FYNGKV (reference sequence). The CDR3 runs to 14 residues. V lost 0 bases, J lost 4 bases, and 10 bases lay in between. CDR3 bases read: TGTGCCAGCAGCTTAGCTGGGGGGCTGTATGAACAGTAC. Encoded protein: CASSLAGGLYEQY. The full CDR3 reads CASSLAGGLYEQYF.

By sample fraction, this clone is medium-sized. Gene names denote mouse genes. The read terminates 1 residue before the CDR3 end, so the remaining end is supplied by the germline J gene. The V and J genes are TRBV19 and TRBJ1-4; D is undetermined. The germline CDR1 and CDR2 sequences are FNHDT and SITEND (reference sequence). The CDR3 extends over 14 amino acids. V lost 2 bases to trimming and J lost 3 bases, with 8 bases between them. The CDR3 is CASSIAGPNERLFF. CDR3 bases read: TGTGCCAGCAGTATTGCAGGTCCCAACGAAAGATTATTT.

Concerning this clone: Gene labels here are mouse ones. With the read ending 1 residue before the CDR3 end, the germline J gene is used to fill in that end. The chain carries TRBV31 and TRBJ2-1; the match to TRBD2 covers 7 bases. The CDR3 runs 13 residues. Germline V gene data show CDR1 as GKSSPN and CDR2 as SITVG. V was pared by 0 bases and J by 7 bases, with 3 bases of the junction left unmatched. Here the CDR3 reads CAWSLGGEAEQFF. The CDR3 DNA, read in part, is TGTGCCTGGAGTCTGGGGGGGGAGGCTGAGCAGTTC.

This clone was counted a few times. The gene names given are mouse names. The sequenced part of the CDR3 DNA is TGTGCCAGCTCTCGAACTGGGGACGAACAGTAC. It codes for CASSRTGDEQY. The whole CDR3 is CASSRTGDEQYF. The chain combines TRBV12-1 with TRBJ2-7; the match to TRBD2 covers 7 bases. The read finishes 1 residue shy of the CDR3 end, and the germline J gene is used to complete it. CDR1 SGHSN and CDR2 HYEKVE come from the germline V gene. The CDR3 loop spans 12 amino acids. J lost 7 bases, V lost 2 bases, and 4 bases had no gene match.

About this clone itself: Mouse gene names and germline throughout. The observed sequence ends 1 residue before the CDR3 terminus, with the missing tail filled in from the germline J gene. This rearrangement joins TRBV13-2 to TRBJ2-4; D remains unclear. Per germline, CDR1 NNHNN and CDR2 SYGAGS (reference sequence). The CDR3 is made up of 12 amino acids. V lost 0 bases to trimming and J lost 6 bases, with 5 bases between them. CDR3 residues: CASGDAVNTLYF. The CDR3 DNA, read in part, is TGTGCCAGCGGTGATGCAGTGAACACCTTGTAC.

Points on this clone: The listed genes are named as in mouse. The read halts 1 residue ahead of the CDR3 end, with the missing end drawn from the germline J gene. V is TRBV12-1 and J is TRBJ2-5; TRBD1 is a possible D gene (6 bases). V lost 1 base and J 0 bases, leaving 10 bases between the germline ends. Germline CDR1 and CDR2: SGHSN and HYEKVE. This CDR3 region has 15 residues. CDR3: CASSLRGFNQDTQYF. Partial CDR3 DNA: TGTGCCAGCTCTCTAAGGGGGTTTAACCAAGACACCCAGTAC.

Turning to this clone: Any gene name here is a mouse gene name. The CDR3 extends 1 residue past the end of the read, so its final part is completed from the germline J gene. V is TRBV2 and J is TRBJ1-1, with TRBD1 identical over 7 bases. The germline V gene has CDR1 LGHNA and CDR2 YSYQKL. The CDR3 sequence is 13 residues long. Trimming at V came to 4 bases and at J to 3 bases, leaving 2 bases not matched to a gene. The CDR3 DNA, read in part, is TGTGCCAGCAGCCGAGACAGGGACACAGAAGTCTTC. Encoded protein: CASSRDRDTEVF. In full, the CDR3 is CASSRDRDTEVFF.

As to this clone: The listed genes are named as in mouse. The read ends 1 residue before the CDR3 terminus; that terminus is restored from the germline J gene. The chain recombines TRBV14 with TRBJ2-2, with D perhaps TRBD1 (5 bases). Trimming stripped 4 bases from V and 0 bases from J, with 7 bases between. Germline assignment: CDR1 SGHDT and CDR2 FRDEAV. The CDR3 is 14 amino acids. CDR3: CASSRQTNTGQLYF. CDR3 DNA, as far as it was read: TGTGCCAGCAGTCGACAGACAAACACCGGGCAGCTCTAC.

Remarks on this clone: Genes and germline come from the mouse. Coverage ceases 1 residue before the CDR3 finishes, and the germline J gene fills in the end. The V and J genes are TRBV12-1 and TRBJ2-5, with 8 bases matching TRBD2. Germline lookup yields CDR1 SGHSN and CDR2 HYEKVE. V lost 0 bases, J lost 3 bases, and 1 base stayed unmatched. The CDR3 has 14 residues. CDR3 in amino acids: CASSLLGGQDTQYF. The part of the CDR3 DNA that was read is TGTGCCAGCTCTCTCCTGGGGGGTCAAGACACCCAGTAC. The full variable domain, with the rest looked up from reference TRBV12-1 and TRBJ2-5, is DSGVVQSPRHIIKEKGGRSVLTCIPISGHSNVVWYQQTLGKELKFLIQHYEKVERDKGFLPSRFSVQQFDDYHSEMNMSALELEDSAMYFCASSLLGGQDTQYFGPGTRLLVL.